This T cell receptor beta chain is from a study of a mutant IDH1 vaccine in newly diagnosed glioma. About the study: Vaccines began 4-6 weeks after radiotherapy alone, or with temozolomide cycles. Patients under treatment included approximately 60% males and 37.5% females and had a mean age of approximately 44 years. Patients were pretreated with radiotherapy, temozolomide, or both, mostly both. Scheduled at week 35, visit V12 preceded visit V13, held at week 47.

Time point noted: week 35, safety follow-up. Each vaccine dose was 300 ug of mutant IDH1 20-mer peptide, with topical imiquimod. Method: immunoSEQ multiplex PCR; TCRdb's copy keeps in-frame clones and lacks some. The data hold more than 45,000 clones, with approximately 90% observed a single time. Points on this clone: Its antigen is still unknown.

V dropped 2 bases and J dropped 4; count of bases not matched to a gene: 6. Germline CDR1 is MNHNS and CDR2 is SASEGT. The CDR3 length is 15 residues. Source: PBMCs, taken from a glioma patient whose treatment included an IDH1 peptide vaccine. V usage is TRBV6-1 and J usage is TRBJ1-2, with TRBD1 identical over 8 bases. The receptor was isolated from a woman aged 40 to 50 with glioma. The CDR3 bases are TGTGCCAGCAGTGAAAATGACAGGGGCGCCTATGGCTACACCTTC. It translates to CASSENDRGAYGYTF.